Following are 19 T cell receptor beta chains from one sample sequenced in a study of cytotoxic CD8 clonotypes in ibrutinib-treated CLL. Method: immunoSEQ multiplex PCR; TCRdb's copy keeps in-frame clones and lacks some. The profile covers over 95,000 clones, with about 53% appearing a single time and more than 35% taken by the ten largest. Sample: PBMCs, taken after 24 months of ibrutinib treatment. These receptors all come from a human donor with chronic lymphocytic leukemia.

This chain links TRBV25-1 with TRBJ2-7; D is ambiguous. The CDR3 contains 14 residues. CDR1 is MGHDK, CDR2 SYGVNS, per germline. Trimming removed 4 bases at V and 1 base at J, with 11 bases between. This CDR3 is CASSGRNLSYEQYF. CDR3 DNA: TGTGCCAGCAGTGGCAGGAACTTGTCCTACGAGCAGTACTTC.

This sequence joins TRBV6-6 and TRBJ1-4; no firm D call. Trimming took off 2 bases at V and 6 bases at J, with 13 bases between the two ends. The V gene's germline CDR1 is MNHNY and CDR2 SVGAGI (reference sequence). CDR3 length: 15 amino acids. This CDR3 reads CASSYGVGWDEKLFF. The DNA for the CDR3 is TGTGCCAGCAGTTACGGTGTAGGTTGGGATGAAAAACTGTTTTTT.

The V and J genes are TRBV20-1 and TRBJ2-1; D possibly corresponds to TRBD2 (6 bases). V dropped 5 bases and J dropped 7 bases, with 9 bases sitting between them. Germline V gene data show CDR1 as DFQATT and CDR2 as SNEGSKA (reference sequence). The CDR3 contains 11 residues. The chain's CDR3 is CSAEEGNEQFF. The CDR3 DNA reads TGCAGTGCTGAGGAGGGAAATGAGCAGTTCTTC.

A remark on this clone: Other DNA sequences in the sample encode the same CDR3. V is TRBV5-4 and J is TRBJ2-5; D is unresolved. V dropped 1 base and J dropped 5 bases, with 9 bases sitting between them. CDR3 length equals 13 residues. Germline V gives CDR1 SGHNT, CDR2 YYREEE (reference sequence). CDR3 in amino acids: CASSLIGGETQYF. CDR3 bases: TGTGCCAGCAGCTTGATCGGTGGGGAGACCCAGTACTTC.

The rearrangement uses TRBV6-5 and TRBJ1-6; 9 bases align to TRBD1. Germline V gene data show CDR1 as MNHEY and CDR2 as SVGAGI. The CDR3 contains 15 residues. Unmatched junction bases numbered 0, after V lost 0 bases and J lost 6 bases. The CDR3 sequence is CASSYSGQGNSPLHF. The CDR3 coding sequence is TGTGCCAGCAGTTACTCGGGACAGGGTAATTCACCCCTCCACTTT.

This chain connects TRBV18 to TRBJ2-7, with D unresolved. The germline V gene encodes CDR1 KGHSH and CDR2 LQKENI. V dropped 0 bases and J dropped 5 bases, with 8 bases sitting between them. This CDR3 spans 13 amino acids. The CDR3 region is CASSPPAENEQYF. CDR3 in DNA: TGTGCCAGCTCACCACCGGCGGAAAACGAGCAGTACTTC.

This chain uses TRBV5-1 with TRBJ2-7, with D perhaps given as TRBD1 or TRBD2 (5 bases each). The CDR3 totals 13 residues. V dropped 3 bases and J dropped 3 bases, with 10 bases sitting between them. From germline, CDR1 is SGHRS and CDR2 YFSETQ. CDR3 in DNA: TGCGCCAGCAGCTCCGAGGGGAACTACGAGCAGTACTTC. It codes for CASSSEGNYEQYF.

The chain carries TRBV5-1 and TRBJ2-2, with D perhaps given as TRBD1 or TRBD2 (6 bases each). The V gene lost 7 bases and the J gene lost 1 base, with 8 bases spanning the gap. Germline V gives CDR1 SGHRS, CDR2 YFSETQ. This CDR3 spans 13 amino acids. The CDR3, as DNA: TGCGCCAGCGAGGGGGGGAACACCGGGGAGCTGTTTTTT. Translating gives CASEGGNTGELFF. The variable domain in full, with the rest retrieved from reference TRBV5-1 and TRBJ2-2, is KAGVTQTPRYLIKTRGQQVTLSCSPISGHRSVSWYQQTPGQGLQFLFEYFSETQRNKGNFPGRFSGRQFSNSRSEMNVSTLELGDSALYLCASEGGNTGELFFGEGSRLTVL.

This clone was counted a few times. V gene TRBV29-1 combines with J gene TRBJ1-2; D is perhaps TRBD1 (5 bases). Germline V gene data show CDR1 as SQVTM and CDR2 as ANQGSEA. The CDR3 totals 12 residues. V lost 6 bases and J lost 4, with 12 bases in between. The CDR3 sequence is CSVSQGSYGYTF. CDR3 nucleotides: TGCAGCGTATCTCAGGGTTCCTATGGCTACACCTTC.

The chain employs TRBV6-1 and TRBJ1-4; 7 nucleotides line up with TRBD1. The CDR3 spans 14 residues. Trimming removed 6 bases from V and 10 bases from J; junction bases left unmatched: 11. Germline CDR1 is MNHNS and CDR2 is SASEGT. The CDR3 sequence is CASRETDRVGKLFF. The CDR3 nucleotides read TGTGCCAGCAGGGAGACCGACAGGGTTGGAAAACTGTTTTTT.

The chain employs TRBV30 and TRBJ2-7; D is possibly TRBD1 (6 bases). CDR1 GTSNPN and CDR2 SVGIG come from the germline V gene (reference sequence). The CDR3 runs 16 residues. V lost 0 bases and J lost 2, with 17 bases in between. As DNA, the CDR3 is TGTGCCTGGAGTGTACCCTGGGACATACCAGCCTACGAGCAGTACTTC. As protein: CAWSVPWDIPAYEQYF. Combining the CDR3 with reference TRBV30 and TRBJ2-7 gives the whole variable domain SQTIHQWPATLVQPVGSPLSLECTVEGTSNPNLYWYRQAAGRGLQLLFYSVGIGQISSEVPQNLSASRPQDRQFILSSKKLLLSDSGFYLCAWSVPWDIPAYEQYFGPGTRLTVT.

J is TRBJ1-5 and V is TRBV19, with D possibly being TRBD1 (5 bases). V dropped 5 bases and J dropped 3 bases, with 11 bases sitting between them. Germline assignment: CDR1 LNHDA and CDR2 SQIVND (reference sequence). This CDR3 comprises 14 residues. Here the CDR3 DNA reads TGTGCCAGTAGTGACAGTGGGGACAATCAGCCCCAGCATTTT. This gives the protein CASSDSGDNQPQHF.

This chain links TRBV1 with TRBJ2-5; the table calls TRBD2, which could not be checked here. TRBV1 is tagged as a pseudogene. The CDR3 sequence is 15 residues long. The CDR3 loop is CTSSSGTSGQETQYF. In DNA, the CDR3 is TGCACCAGCAGCTCCGGGACTAGCGGCCAAGAGACCCAGTACTTC.

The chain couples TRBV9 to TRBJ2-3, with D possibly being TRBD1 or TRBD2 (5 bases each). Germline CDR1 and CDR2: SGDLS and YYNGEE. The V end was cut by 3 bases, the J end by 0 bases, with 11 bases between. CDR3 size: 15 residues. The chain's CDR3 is CASSARGASTDTQYF. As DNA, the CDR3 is TGTGCCAGCAGCGCGAGGGGAGCTAGCACAGATACGCAGTATTTT.

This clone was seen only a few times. The CDR3 DNA sequence: TGTGCCTGGAACACAGGGAAAGGGAATCAGCCCCAGCATTTT. Protein: CAWNTGKGNQPQHF. This chain joins TRBV30 and TRBJ1-5; possible D gene TRBD1, 6 bases. This CDR3 has 14 residues. In germline, CDR1 is GTSNPN, CDR2 SVGIG (reference sequence). V lost 4 bases, J lost 4 bases, and 14 bases lay in between.

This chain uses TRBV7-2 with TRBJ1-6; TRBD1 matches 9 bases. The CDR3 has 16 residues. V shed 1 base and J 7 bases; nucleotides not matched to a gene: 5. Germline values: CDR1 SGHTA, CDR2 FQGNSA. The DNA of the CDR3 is TGTGCCAGCAGCTTAGGGTTTGGACAGGGGAATTCACCCCTCCACTTT. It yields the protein CASSLGFGQGNSPLHF.

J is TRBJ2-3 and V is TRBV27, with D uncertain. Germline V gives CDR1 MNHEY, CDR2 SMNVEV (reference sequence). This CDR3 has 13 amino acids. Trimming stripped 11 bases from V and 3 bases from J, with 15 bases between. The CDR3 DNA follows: TGTGCCGCCCGGGCCAAGAAAACAGATACGCAGTATTTT. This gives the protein CAARAKKTDTQYF.

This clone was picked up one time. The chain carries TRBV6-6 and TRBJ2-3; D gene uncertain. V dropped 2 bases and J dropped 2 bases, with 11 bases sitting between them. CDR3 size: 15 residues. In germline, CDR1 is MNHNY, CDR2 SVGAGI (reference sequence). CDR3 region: CASSYGRSHTDTQYF. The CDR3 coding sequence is TGTGCCAGCAGTTACGGAAGGAGCCACACAGATACGCAGTATTTT.

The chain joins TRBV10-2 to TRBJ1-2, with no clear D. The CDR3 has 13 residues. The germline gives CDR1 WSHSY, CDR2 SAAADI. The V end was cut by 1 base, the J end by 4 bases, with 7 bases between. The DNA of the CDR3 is TGCGCCAGCAGTGAGTTGGGGAGCTATGGCTACACCTTC. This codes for CASSELGSYGYTF.